Presented here are 31 T cell receptor beta chains from one specimen sequenced in a study of CD8+ T cells in alopecia areata. It was cDNA, reverse transcribed from extracted RNA, that served as the sequencing template. Repertoires were generated with immunoSEQ multiplex PCR, while TCRdb's copy carries only in-frame clones and drops some. Here the sample spans more than 95,000 clones, roughly two thirds being singletons. Sequenced input: CD4+ T cells sorted from blood. Receptor source: a human donor in good health.

This clone appeared a few times. This rearrangement joins TRBV29-1 to TRBJ2-1; 7 nucleotides agree with TRBD1. Losses at the gene ends were 7 bases for V and 4 bases for J; bases not matched to a gene: 10. The CDR3 is 14 amino acids. CDR1 is SQVTM and CDR2 is ANQGSEA in the germline V gene. Here the CDR3 reads CSATGDKIYNEQFF. The CDR3 nucleotides read TGCAGCGCTACAGGGGACAAAATTTACAATGAGCAGTTCTTC.

J is TRBJ1-2 and V is TRBV4-1; tentatively, D is TRBD1 (5 bases). In germline, CDR1 is MGHRA, CDR2 YSYEKL. CDR3 size: 14 residues. Trimming took off 4 bases at V and 4 bases at J, with 13 bases between the two ends. The CDR3 spells CASSREGSTYGYTF. CDR3 nucleotides: TGCGCCAGCAGCCGAGAGGGGTCTACCTATGGCTACACCTTC.

The rearrangement links TRBV7-3 to TRBJ2-1, with 8 nucleotides matching TRBD1. Germline V gene lookup returns CDR1 SGHTA and CDR2 FQGTGA. J was trimmed by 5 bases and V by 5 bases; bases with no gene match: 5. The CDR3 is 14 residues long. The CDR3 DNA reads as TGTGCCAGCAGCCCTGGGACAGGCCACAATGAGCAGTTCTTC. It yields the protein CASSPGTGHNEQFF. The full variable domain, its missing parts supplied by reference TRBV7-3 and TRBJ2-1, is GAGVSQTPSNKVTEKGKYVELRCDPISGHTALYWYRQSLGQGPEFLIYFQGTGAADDSGLPNDRFFAVRPEGSVSTLKIQRTERGDSAVYLCASSPGTGHNEQFFGPGTRLTVL.

The sample holds a few counts of this clone. The chain is built from TRBV20-1 and TRBJ2-3, with D hard to call. Looked up from germline, CDR1 is DFQATT and CDR2 is SNEGSKA (reference sequence). The CDR3 has 11 amino acids. Deletions cut 0 bases from V and 14 bases from J, with 12 bases between. CDR3 amino acids: CSARDGPLWYF. The CDR3 bases are TGCAGTGCTAGAGATGGGCCATTGTGGTATTTT.

This rearrangement joins TRBV30 to TRBJ1-5; maybe TRBD1 (5 bases). The CDR3 has 14 residues. Germline assignment: CDR1 GTSNPN and CDR2 SVGIG (reference sequence). Trimming took 0 bases from V and 5 from J, leaving 11 bases between them. The CDR3 here is CAWSVGRVDQPQHF. In nucleotides, the CDR3 is TGTGCCTGGAGTGTGGGCAGGGTGGATCAGCCCCAGCATTTT.

This clone was seen more than once but under ten times. The rearrangement links TRBV2 to TRBJ1-2; 9 bases line up with TRBD1. V dropped 11 bases and J dropped 7; count of bases not matched to a gene: 20. Germline V gene data show CDR1 as SNHLY and CDR2 as FYNNEI. The CDR3 totals 16 residues. As DNA, the CDR3 is TGTGCCGGATCTGGACAGGGGTTAAACGGGATGAGTGGCTACACCTTC. Protein product: CAGSGQGLNGMSGYTF.

Remarks on this clone: No conserved phenylalanine or tryptophan is present at the end of the CDR3, so a read error is the likely explanation. The chain uses TRBV10-2 and TRBJ1-2; unclear D gene. The CDR3 runs to 13 residues. Germline V gene data show CDR1 as WSHSY and CDR2 as SAAADI. Deletions cut 2 bases from V and 8 bases from J, with 12 bases between. The CDR3 loop is CASSEAGPRGYTL. The CDR3 DNA follows: TGCGCCAGCAGTGAGGCAGGCCCTCGGGGCTACACCCTC.

This clone was detected a few times. V and J are TRBV29-1 and TRBJ1-1, with D uncertain. Germline CDR1 and CDR2: SQVTM and ANQGSEA. Trimming stripped 7 bases from V and 1 base from J, with 4 bases between. The CDR3 extends over 10 amino acids. In DNA, the CDR3 is TGCAGCGGGGGGAACACTGAAGCTTTCTTT. Translation: CSGGNTEAFF.

This clone showed up many times. The CDR3: CASSWAQSGANVLTF. DNA for the CDR3: TGTGCCAGCAGTTGGGCCCAATCTGGGGCCAACGTCCTGACTTTC. The V gene is TRBV6-6, the J gene TRBJ2-6; D remains ambiguous. Germline V gene lookup returns CDR1 MNHNY and CDR2 SVGAGI (reference sequence). The V end was cut by 4 bases, the J end by 1 base, with 8 bases between. The CDR3 totals 15 residues.

In its sample, this clone was seen once. The chain has TRBV27 and TRBJ2-7; weak D call: TRBD2 (5 bases). The CDR3 is 14 amino acids. The V and J ends lost 6 bases and 2 bases respectively, with 14 bases between them. CDR1 and CDR2 from the germline V gene are MNHEY and SMNVEV (reference sequence). CDR3 bases: TGTGCCAGCAGCCCCGCGGGCGCGCCCTACGAGCAGTACTTC. Protein: CASSPAGAPYEQYF.

This chain uses TRBV10-3 with TRBJ2-4; 11 bases match TRBD1. Trimming took 3 bases from V and 3 from J; bases not matched to a gene: 4. Germline V gene lookup returns CDR1 ENHRY and CDR2 SYGVKD. The CDR3 loop spans 16 amino acids. CDR3 DNA: TGTGCCATCAGTGATCCCGGGACAGGGGGCAAAAACATTCAGTACTTC. Protein product: CAISDPGTGGKNIQYF.

The chain carries TRBV6-1 and TRBJ2-1; TRBD1 aligns across 7 bases. Looked up from germline, CDR1 is MNHNS and CDR2 is SASEGT. The trim removed 6 bases at V and 5 bases at J, leaving 10 bases unmatched. CDR3 size: 15 residues. DNA for the CDR3: TGTGCCAGCAGCGACCCCGGGACAGCGAACAATGAGCAGTTCTTC. It codes for CASSDPGTANNEQFF.

This clone was seen just once. The chain links TRBV29-1 to TRBJ1-1; D is uncertain. CDR3 size: 14 residues. V was trimmed by 4 bases and J by 5 bases, leaving 17 bases between them. Per the germline V gene, CDR1 is SQVTM and CDR2 is ANQGSEA. This chain's CDR3 is CSVGPQGRGTEAFF. The CDR3 coding sequence is TGCAGCGTTGGCCCACAAGGGAGAGGAACTGAAGCTTTCTTT.

This clone was observed once. J is TRBJ2-1 and V is TRBV28; 9 nucleotides match TRBD1. CDR1 is MDHEN, CDR2 SYDVKM, per germline. V was pared by 3 bases and J by 6 bases, with 9 bases of the junction left unmatched. This CDR3 comprises 16 residues. As DNA, the CDR3 is TGTGCCAGCAGTTTCCCGGGACAGGGTCCAGGCAATGAGCAGTTCTTC. Its translation is CASSFPGQGPGNEQFF.

This clone turned up a few times. CDR3: CASSFGASQETQYF. CDR3 sequence (DNA): TGTGCCAGCAGCTTCGGGGCCAGCCAAGAGACCCAGTACTTC. The chain links TRBV7-9 to TRBJ2-5; TRBD1 or TRBD2 may be the D gene (5 bases each). The CDR3 has 14 residues. The ends were cut back, 3 bases at V and 1 base at J, with 9 bases in the middle. Germline CDR1 reads SEHNR; CDR2 reads FQNEAQ (reference sequence). The whole variable domain, filled in from reference TRBV7-9 and TRBJ2-5, reads DTGVSQNPRHKITKRGQNVTFRCDPISEHNRLYWYRQTLGQGPEFLTYFQNEAQLEKSRLLSDRFSAERPKGSFSTLEIQRTEQGDSAMYLCASSFGASQETQYFGPGTRLLVL.

For this clone: Different DNA sequences within this sample yield the same CDR3. This chain joins TRBV5-1 and TRBJ2-6; D is perhaps TRBD1 (6 bases). Looked up from germline, CDR1 is SGHRS and CDR2 is YFSETQ. The CDR3 loop spans 15 amino acids. V gave up 3 bases and J gave up 0 bases, with 7 bases separating them. CDR3 coding DNA: TGCGCCAGCAGCTCACAGGGCTCTGGGGCCAACGTCCTGACTTTC. The encoded protein is CASSSQGSGANVLTF.

To note about this clone: This specimen includes other DNA sequences encoding the same CDR3. V is TRBV5-1 and J is TRBJ2-5, with D uncertain. Germline CDR1 reads SGHRS; CDR2 reads YFSETQ. Trimming cost V 4 bases and J 2 bases, with 12 bases left between them. There are 14 residues in the CDR3. The CDR3 here is CASSMDGSQETQYF. Written as DNA, the CDR3 is TGCGCCAGCAGCATGGACGGATCTCAAGAGACCCAGTACTTC. Based on the CDR3 plus reference TRBV5-1 and TRBJ2-5, the full variable domain is KAGVTQTPRYLIKTRGQQVTLSCSPISGHRSVSWYQQTPGQGLQFLFEYFSETQRNKGNFPGRFSGRQFSNSRSEMNVSTLELGDSALYLCASSMDGSQETQYFGPGTRLLVL.

This rearrangement joins TRBV18 to TRBJ2-7; 8 bases match TRBD1. Trimming removed 1 base from V and 4 bases from J; junction bases left unmatched: 3. The V gene's germline CDR1 is KGHSH and CDR2 LQKENI. There are 14 residues in the CDR3. The CDR3 sequence: CASSPLGQGYEQYF. The CDR3 DNA reads TGTGCCAGCTCACCACTTGGACAGGGTTACGAGCAGTACTTC.

The chain employs TRBV4-1 and TRBJ1-4; unclear D gene. The germline CDR1 and CDR2 sequences are MGHRA and YSYEKL. The V end lost 0 bases, the J end lost 3 bases, and 14 bases lay between the germline ends. CDR3 length: 17 amino acids. CDR3 bases: TGCGCCAGCAGCCAAGATCGACGGGGAACCCCTAATGAAAAACTGTTTTTT. Translating it yields CASSQDRRGTPNEKLFF.

This clone has only one observation. The V gene is TRBV7-2, the J gene TRBJ2-5, with 12 bases lining up with TRBD2. The trim removed 4 bases at V and 2 bases at J, leaving 8 bases unmatched. The length of the CDR3 is 17 residues. Germline CDR1 and CDR2: SGHTA and FQGNSA. The CDR3 DNA reads TGTGCCAGCAGCTCGTGGGGACTAGCGGGTTTACAAGAGACCCAGTACTTC. Encoded protein: CASSSWGLAGLQETQYF.

This sequence joins TRBV4-2 and TRBJ1-2, with 7 bases fitting TRBD1. Trimming at V came to 1 base and at J to 2 bases, leaving 7 bases not matched to a gene. The germline CDR1 and CDR2 sequences are LGHNA and YNFKEQ. The CDR3 loop spans 16 amino acids. CDR3 residues: CASSQGTGQGNYGYTF. CDR3 sequence (DNA): TGTGCCAGCAGCCAAGGGACAGGCCAGGGGAACTATGGCTACACCTTC.

V is TRBV29-1 and J is TRBJ1-1, with D perhaps matching TRBD1 (5 bases). Trimming pared 3 bases from V and 6 bases from J, leaving 17 bases between. The CDR3 covers 14 residues. The V gene's germline CDR1 is SQVTM and CDR2 ANQGSEA. CDR3 protein: CSVDRRREGAEAFF. The CDR3 region has the DNA TGCAGCGTTGATCGGCGCAGGGAGGGAGCTGAAGCTTTCTTT.

This clone turned up a few times. CDR3 nucleotide sequence: TGTGCCTGGGAGAAGAAGGAGACCCAGTACTTC. As protein: CAWEKKETQYF. The chain is built from TRBV30 and TRBJ2-5; D gene unclear. Germline lookup yields CDR1 GTSNPN and CDR2 SVGIG (reference sequence). The V and J ends lost 5 bases and 5 bases respectively, with 9 bases between them. The CDR3 sequence is 11 residues long.

The chain has TRBV15 and TRBJ2-1; 9 bases are a match to TRBD2. Losses at the gene ends were 0 bases for V and 3 bases for J; bases not matched to a gene: 3. CDR3 length: 16 amino acids. Germline lookup yields CDR1 LNHNV and CDR2 YYDKDF (reference sequence). CDR3 protein: CATSRDEAGGYNEQFF. CDR3 coding DNA: TGTGCCACCAGCAGAGATGAAGCGGGGGGCTACAATGAGCAGTTCTTC.

The chain links TRBV11-2 to TRBJ2-3; a weak D match, TRBD1 (6 bases). Trimming left V 5 bases short and J 2 bases short, with 14 bases between. The CDR3 runs to 15 residues. Germline CDR1 is SGHAT and CDR2 is FQNNGV. CDR3 DNA: TGTGCCAGCAGCACTATCAGGGGCTCCACAGATACGCAGTATTTT. It is translated as CASSTIRGSTDTQYF.

The gene calls are TRBV25-1 and TRBJ2-3; 9 bases agree with TRBD2. The CDR3 is 16 residues long. V lost 2 bases and J lost 6; bases outside the gene matches: 9. Germline values: CDR1 MGHDK, CDR2 SYGVNS. The CDR3 DNA is TGTGCCAGCAGTGAACTTCGCAGCGGGGGGAAGGATACGCAGTATTTT. It translates to CASSELRSGGKDTQYF.

This chain connects TRBV2 to TRBJ2-2, with D uncertain. V was pared by 4 bases and J by 9 bases, with 6 bases between. The CDR3 covers 11 residues. Germline loops: CDR1 SNHLY, CDR2 FYNNEI. CDR3 region: CASSVGRELFF. The CDR3 coding sequence is TGTGCCAGCAGTGTTGGAAGGGAGCTGTTTTTT.

There are a few counts of this clone. The chain links TRBV29-1 to TRBJ2-3, with D unclear. Trimming took off 8 bases at V and 6 bases at J, with 18 bases between the two ends. CDR3 length equals 13 residues. Germline V CDR1 and CDR2: SQVTM, ANQGSEA. The CDR3 DNA reads TGCAGCACAACGTTCTCTACTCCGGATACGCAGTATTTT. Amino acid sequence: CSTTFSTPDTQYF.

The chain combines TRBV7-2 with TRBJ2-6, with D tentatively TRBD2 (6 bases). V was cut by 1 base and J by 0 bases, with 13 bases left in between. The CDR3 is 18 residues long. Germline assignment: CDR1 SGHTA and CDR2 FQGNSA. The CDR3 coding sequence is TGTGCCAGCAGCTTAGTTCAGCGGGCCATCTCTGGGGCCAACGTCCTGACTTTC. As protein: CASSLVQRAISGANVLTF.

The V call is TRBV5-6, the J call TRBJ2-3, with D perhaps TRBD1 or TRBD2 (6 bases each). V lost 4 bases to trimming and J lost 5 bases, with 20 bases between them. This CDR3 has 16 amino acids. From germline, CDR1 is SGHDT and CDR2 YYEEEE. The CDR3 sequence is CASSRGRSGAGDTQYF. CDR3 bases: TGTGCCAGCAGCAGAGGAAGATCGGGGGCGGGAGATACGCAGTATTTT.

This clone was seen only a few times. CDR3 sequence reads: CASSQQAMNTEAFF. As DNA, the CDR3 is TGCGCCAGCAGCCAACAAGCCATGAACACTGAAGCTTTCTTT. The V and J genes are TRBV23-1 and TRBJ1-1; unclear D gene. TRBV23-1 is classed as an ORF, of uncertain function. The V gene lost 6 bases and the J gene lost 0 bases, with 11 bases spanning the gap. The CDR3 sequence is 14 residues long.